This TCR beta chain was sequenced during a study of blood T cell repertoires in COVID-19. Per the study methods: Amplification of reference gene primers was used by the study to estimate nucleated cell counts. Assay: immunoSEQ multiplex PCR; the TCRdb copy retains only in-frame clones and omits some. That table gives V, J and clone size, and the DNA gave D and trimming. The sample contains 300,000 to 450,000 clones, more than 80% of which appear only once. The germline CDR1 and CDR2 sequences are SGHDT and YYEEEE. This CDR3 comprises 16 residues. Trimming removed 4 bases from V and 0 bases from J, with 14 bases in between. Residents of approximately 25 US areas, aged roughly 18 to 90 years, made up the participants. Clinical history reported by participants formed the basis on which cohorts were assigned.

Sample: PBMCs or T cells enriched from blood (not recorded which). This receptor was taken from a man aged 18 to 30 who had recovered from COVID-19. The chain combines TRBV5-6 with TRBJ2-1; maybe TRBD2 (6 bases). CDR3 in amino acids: CASSPGRGTSYNEQFF. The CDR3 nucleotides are TGTGCCAGCAGCCCGGGGCGGGGCACCTCCTACAATGAGCAGTTCTTC. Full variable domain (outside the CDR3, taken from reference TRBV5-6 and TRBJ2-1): DAGVTQSPTHLIKTRGQQVTLRCSPKSGHDTVSWYQQALGQGPQFIFQYYEEEERQRGNFPDRFSGHQFPNYSSELNVNALLLGDSALYLCASSPGRGTSYNEQFFGPGTRLTVL.